This TCR beta chain was found in a study of CD8+ T cells in alopecia areata. Germline lookup yields CDR1 SQVTM and CDR2 ANQGSEA. V lost 2 bases and J 0 bases, leaving 8 bases between the germline ends. The CDR3 covers 14 residues. As the sequencing template, cDNA was produced by extracting RNA and reverse transcribing it. TCRdb's copy holds only in-frame clones and misses some; the assay was immunoSEQ multiplex PCR. The repertoire has around 120,000 clones, 47% of them found once; the top ten carry 10% to 13%. General study points: Greater clonality was observed in lesional scalp samples, especially alopecia totalis/universalis, versus normal scalp. Scalp samples also contribute reads from the resident alphabeta T cells found in normal skin.

On this clone itself: The target antigen is unknown.

The rearrangement uses TRBV29-1 and TRBJ2-1; D possibly uses TRBD1 or TRBD2 (5 bases each). Specimen: NKG2D-low CD8+ T cells sorted from blood. The TCR comes from a human donor with alopecia areata. The CDR3 DNA follows: TGCAGCGTTGAACGGGGCGACTCCTACAATGAGCAGTTCTTC. It specifies CSVERGDSYNEQFF.